What follows describes a single TCR beta chain. The V segment lost 7 bases and the J segment 10 bases; nucleotides outside the gene matches: 19. The germline V gene has CDR1 SGHVS and CDR2 FQNEAQ. This CDR3 has 16 amino acids. The data stem from a study of blood T cells in healthy people across ages. The authors ran a second PCR of about 6 to 11 cycles using a sample-barcoded 5' primer and a J-beta primer mix. TCRdb recomputed calls from the 5' RACE reads with MiXCR, one row per CDR3 protein. Of about 1.4 million distinct CDR3 sequences detected, around 59% appear once; the ten largest clones hold approximately 7%.

What was sequenced was blood. The sequence was collected from a man aged 18 to 35 in good health. This chain joins TRBV7-8 and TRBJ2-1, with 7 nucleotides matching TRBD1. CDR3 nucleotide sequence: TGTGCCAGCACCGACAGGGTAGGCGGTAGCGTCAGGGAGCAGTTCTTC. Amino acids: CASTDRVGGSVREQFF. Full variable domain (missing parts from reference TRBV7-8 and TRBJ2-1): GAGVSQSPRYKVAKRGQDVALRCDPISGHVSLFWYQQALGQGPEFLTYFQNEAQLDKSGLPSDRFFAERPEGSVSTLKIQRTQQEDSAVYLCASTDRVGGSVREQFFGPGTRLTVL.